These 20 T cell receptor beta chains originate from one sample sequenced in a study of identical twins. Via MiXCR, TCRdb re-called the 5' RACE reads, giving one row per CDR3 protein. The sample holds 600,000 to 850,000 distinct CDR3 sequences, 15% to 20% seen once. This same sample was also taken into another study, of T cells expressing NK-cell markers.

Sequencing used PBMCs. These receptors were collected from a woman between 18 and 29 years old in good health.

The J gene is TRBJ2-7, the V gene TRBV7-7; TRBD1 aligns across 7 bases. Germline V lookup: CDR1 SSHAT, CDR2 FNYEAQ (reference sequence). The CDR3 covers 15 residues. V dropped 6 bases and J dropped 3; count of bases not matched to a gene: 11. CDR3: CASSKRTGQLYEQYF. The CDR3, as DNA: TGTGCCAGCAGTAAACGGACGGGACAGCTCTACGAGCAGTACTTC.

This clonotype was found a few times. The gene calls are TRBV20-1 and TRBJ2-3, with 14 bases matching TRBD2. The junction had 8 bases not matched to a gene; V was cut back by 6 bases and J by 3 bases. Germline CDR1 DFQATT, CDR2 SNEGSKA (reference sequence). This CDR3 is 16 amino acids long. The CDR3: CSATGLAGEGTDTQYF. The CDR3, as DNA: TGCAGTGCAACGGGACTAGCGGGGGAGGGGACAGATACGCAGTATTTT.

This clonotype was detected many times. The V and J genes are TRBV10-3 and TRBJ2-1, with TRBD2 matching over 10 bases. CDR3 length: 15 residues. Germline CDR1 reads ENHRY; CDR2 reads SYGVKD. Trimming removed 2 bases from V and 9 bases from J; junction bases left unmatched: 7. CDR3 region: CAISEVVAGGTEQFF. The DNA for the CDR3 is TGTGCCATCAGTGAGGTGGTAGCGGGAGGAACTGAGCAGTTCTTC.

This clonotype was recorded a few times. This chain uses TRBV12-3 or TRBV12-4 with TRBJ2-6; D is possibly TRBD1 or TRBD2 (6 bases each). The CDR3 contains 17 residues. V lost 3 bases and J 3 bases, leaving 15 bases between the germline ends. The CDR3 sequence is CASSFIGGEHGANVLTF. The CDR3 DNA is TGTGCCAGCAGTTTCATCGGGGGCGAGCATGGGGCCAACGTCCTGACTTTC.

The chain links TRBV6-2 or TRBV6-3 to TRBJ2-3; D gene ambiguous. Germline CDR1 MNHEY, CDR2 SVGEGT. This CDR3 region has 14 residues. Trimming took off 4 bases at V and 3 bases at J, with 11 bases between the two ends. The CDR3 DNA reads as TGTGCCAGCAGTTTCCGTCAGGTTACAGATACGCAGTATTTT. Translating gives CASSFRQVTDTQYF.

This clonotype was found a few times. The chain employs TRBV7-8 and TRBJ1-5; 7 positions match TRBD1. The CDR3 covers 15 residues. Germline values: CDR1 SGHVS, CDR2 FQNEAQ. V gave up 3 bases and J gave up 5 bases; unmatched junction bases: 7. The CDR3 loop is CASSFRQGTDQPQHF. CDR3 bases: TGTGCCAGCAGCTTTAGACAGGGAACCGATCAGCCCCAGCATTTT.

This clonotype has only a few counts. This rearrangement joins TRBV20-1 to TRBJ1-1; D is ambiguous. This CDR3 comprises 14 residues. The V and J ends lost 5 bases and 1 base respectively, with 14 bases between them. Germline V lookup: CDR1 DFQATT, CDR2 SNEGSKA (reference sequence). The CDR3 reads CSARGGQANTEAFF. The CDR3 bases are TGCAGTGCTCGAGGAGGGCAGGCGAACACTGAAGCTTTCTTT.

The rearrangement links TRBV20-1 to TRBJ2-7; 7 bases map to TRBD1. CDR3 length: 13 residues. V gave up 4 bases and J gave up 7 bases; unmatched junction bases: 10. Germline loops: CDR1 DFQATT, CDR2 SNEGSKA (reference sequence). CDR3 nucleotides: TGCAGTGCTATGGGGACAGTCGACGTAGAGCAGTACTTC. Translation gives CSAMGTVDVEQYF.

With respect to this clonotype: A much larger clone lies one base from this, so it may be a read error. The chain employs TRBV28 and TRBJ2-3; D ambiguous. The germline V and J ends were trimmed by 1 base and 2 bases, with 4 bases remaining between them. Germline V lookup: CDR1 MDHEN, CDR2 SYDVKM. The CDR3 consists of 13 residues. CDR3 nucleotides: TGTGCCAGCAGTTTATTCGACACAGATACGCAGTATTTT. Translating it yields CASSLFDTDTQYF.

V usage is TRBV7-9 and J usage is TRBJ1-4, with 7 positions matching TRBD1. Germline V gene lookup returns CDR1 SEHNR and CDR2 FQNEAQ (reference sequence). This CDR3 has 14 residues. With V trimmed by 5 bases and J by 7 bases, 7 bases remained unmatched. This CDR3 reads CASSPQGISEKLFF. Written as DNA, the CDR3 is TGTGCCAGCAGCCCACAGGGGATTAGTGAAAAACTGTTTTTT.

This clonotype has a handful of counts. The chain couples TRBV15 to TRBJ1-2, with 7 bases aligning to TRBD1. Germline loops: CDR1 LNHNV, CDR2 YYDKDF (reference sequence). The V segment lost 6 bases and the J segment 2 bases; nucleotides outside the gene matches: 3. This CDR3 is 13 amino acids long. CDR3 DNA sequence: TGTGCCACCAGTAGCAGGGGGAACTATGGCTACACCTTC. It is translated as CATSSRGNYGYTF.

The chain recombines TRBV20-1 with TRBJ1-2; 7 bases agree with TRBD1. The germline CDR1 and CDR2 sequences are DFQATT and SNEGSKA (reference sequence). Trimming took 6 bases from V and 8 from J; bases not matched to a gene: 18. CDR3 length: 15 amino acids. The CDR3 coding sequence is TGCAGTGCCTTAAGGACAGGATCCCCTCTCCTCGGCTACACCTTC. Translating it yields CSALRTGSPLLGYTF.

This clonotype was observed a handful of times. The chain combines TRBV20-1 with TRBJ2-2, with TRBD2 identical over 8 bases. This CDR3 region has 13 residues. V was pared by 6 bases and J by 7 bases, with 7 bases of the junction left unmatched. Looked up from germline, CDR1 is DFQATT and CDR2 is SNEGSKA (reference sequence). The CDR3 loop is CSAGRGAGGELFF. Written as DNA, the CDR3 is TGCAGTGCCGGGAGGGGCGCCGGCGGGGAGCTGTTTTTT.

This clonotype came up a few times. The DNA for the CDR3 is TGTGCCAGCAGTTACCTGACGGATCAAGAGACCCAGTACTTC. This codes for CASSYLTDQETQYF. The chain uses TRBV6-5 and TRBJ2-5; D uncertain. CDR3 length: 14 amino acids. Germline-derived CDR1 and CDR2 are MNHEY and SVGAGI. V was pared by 2 bases and J by 2 bases, with 9 bases between.

This clonotype was counted at least ten times. The chain has TRBV20-1 and TRBJ1-4; D perhaps matches TRBD1 (6 bases). V shed 6 bases and J shed 4 bases, with 15 bases lying between them. This CDR3 comprises 14 residues. From germline, CDR1 is DFQATT and CDR2 SNEGSKA (reference sequence). CDR3 loop: CSANPDSFNEKLFF. DNA of the CDR3: TGCAGTGCAAACCCGGACAGCTTTAATGAAAAACTGTTTTTT.

This clonotype has just a few counts. V gene TRBV6-1 combines with J gene TRBJ2-2; 15 bases map to TRBD2. The CDR3 consists of 17 residues. Trimming at V came to 6 bases and at J to 5 bases, leaving 7 bases not matched to a gene. CDR1 is MNHNS, CDR2 SASEGT, per germline. CDR3 DNA sequence: TGTGCCAGCAGACGGACTAGCGGGGGGGCGCAGACCGGGGAGCTGTTTTTT. It translates to CASRRTSGGAQTGELFF.

The table lists this clonotype with a count of one. The V gene is TRBV10-3, the J gene TRBJ2-4; D gene unclear. CDR3 length: 9 amino acids. CDR1 and CDR2 from the germline V gene are ENHRY and SYGVKD. The germline V and J ends were trimmed by 8 bases and 9 bases, with 5 bases remaining between them. The CDR3: CAIHPIQYF. The DNA of the CDR3 is TGTGCCATCCATCCCATTCAGTACTTC.

This clonotype was picked up a small number of times. The rearrangement uses TRBV12-3 or TRBV12-4 and TRBJ2-1; D perhaps matches TRBD2 (6 bases). V shed 5 bases and J shed 9 bases, with 11 bases lying between them. This CDR3 contains 12 residues. The CDR3 is CASSEPGGEQFF. The CDR3 DNA reads TGTGCCAGCAGTGAGCCCGGGGGTGAGCAGTTCTTC.

J is TRBJ2-2 and V is TRBV5-1, with a tentative D call TRBD1 (6 bases). This CDR3 comprises 15 residues. The germline CDR1 and CDR2 sequences are SGHRS and YFSETQ. V was shortened by 0 bases and J by 3 bases, with 9 bases between the two germline ends. CDR3 in amino acids: CASSLDRADTGELFF. CDR3 coding DNA: TGCGCCAGCAGCTTGGACAGGGCCGACACCGGGGAGCTGTTTTTT.

The chain recombines TRBV10-3 with TRBJ1-2; D possibly corresponds to TRBD1 (6 bases). Per the germline V gene, CDR1 is ENHRY and CDR2 is SYGVKD. The V end lost 4 bases, the J end lost 6 bases, and 15 bases lay between the germline ends. This CDR3 is built from 14 residues. CDR3 region: CAISATGGTDGYTF. The CDR3 DNA is TGTGCCATCAGTGCCACTGGGGGCACTGATGGCTACACCTTC.